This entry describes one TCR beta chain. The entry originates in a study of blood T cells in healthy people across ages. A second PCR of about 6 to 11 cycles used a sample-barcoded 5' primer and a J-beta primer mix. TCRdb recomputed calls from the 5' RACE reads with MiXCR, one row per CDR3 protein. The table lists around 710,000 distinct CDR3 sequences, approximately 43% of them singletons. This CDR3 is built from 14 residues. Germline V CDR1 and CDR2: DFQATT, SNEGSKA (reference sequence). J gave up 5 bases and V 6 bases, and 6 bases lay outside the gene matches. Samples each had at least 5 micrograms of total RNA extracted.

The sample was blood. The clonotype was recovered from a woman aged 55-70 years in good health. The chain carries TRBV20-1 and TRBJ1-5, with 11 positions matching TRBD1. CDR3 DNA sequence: TGCAGTGCAAAAGGACAGGGGGCTTATCAGCCCCAGCATTTT. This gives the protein CSAKGQGAYQPQHF.